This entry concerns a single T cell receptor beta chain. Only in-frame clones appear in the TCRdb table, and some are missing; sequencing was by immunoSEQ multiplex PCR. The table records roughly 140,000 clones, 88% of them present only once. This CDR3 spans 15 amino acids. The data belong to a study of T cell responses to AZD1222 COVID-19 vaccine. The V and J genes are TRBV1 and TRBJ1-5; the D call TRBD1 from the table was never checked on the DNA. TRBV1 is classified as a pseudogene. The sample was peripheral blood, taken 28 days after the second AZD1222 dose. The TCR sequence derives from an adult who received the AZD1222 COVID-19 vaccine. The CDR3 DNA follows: TGCACCAGCAGCCAAGAAGCGCACAGTGGGGGCCCCCAGCATTTT. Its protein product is CTSSQEAHSGGPQHF.